The present TCR beta chain was sequenced within a study of T-cell memory formation after mild COVID-19. Study details: There were largely donor-specific TCR clusters. Study-wide results and caveats: Clones contracting across day 15 to 85 had a balanced CD4/CD8 profile; later expanding clones leaned CD4+. Researchers report contracting CD4+ clones mostly in CM and EM, with CD8+ clones in EMRA.

The TCR alpha and TCR beta cDNA libraries, bearing sample barcodes and UMIs, were generated by 5'RACE using constant-segment primers. TCRdb re-called the 5' RACE reads with MiXCR, one entry per CDR3 protein. The repertoire consists of 400,000 to 500,000 distinct CDR3 sequences, with roughly 18% occurring once and the leading ten covering around a fifth. Trimming removed 4 bases at V and 3 bases at J, with 11 bases between. The length of the CDR3 is 15 residues. CDR1 is KGHDR and CDR2 is SFDVKD in the germline V gene. This clonotype was observed many times. Its antigen is unknown. Sample: PBMCs or a T cell subset sorted from them (not recorded which). The sequence was obtained from a man aged 18 to 30 who had mild COVID-19 (a few samples of this study predate the infection). Cell type and time point are not known. The genes are TRBV24-1 and TRBJ2-2; D is possibly TRBD1 or TRBD2 (5 bases each). CDR3 sequence: CATSEAGTDTGELFF. The CDR3 bases are TGTGCCACCAGTGAGGCCGGGACGGACACCGGGGAGCTGTTTTTT.